Shown below are 23 T cell receptor beta chains from a single sample sequenced in a study of blood T cell repertoires in COVID-19. Libraries were prepared by immunoSEQ multiplex PCR; TCRdb keeps only in-frame clonotypes and omits some of them. Of about 210,000 clones in the sample, 75% to 90% are singletons; the top ten hold 9.2%. Sequencing input: PBMCs or T cells enriched from blood (not recorded which). The receptor source for this set is a man aged 40-49 years who had recovered from COVID-19.

Written as DNA, the CDR3 is TGTGCCAGCAGCGTCGGGAACACCGGGGAGCTGTTTTTT. Amino acid sequence: CASSVGNTGELFF. This chain connects TRBV9 to TRBJ2-2; D gene ambiguous. The CDR3 has 13 amino acids. The ends were cut back, 2 bases at V and 1 base at J, with 3 bases in the middle. Germline lookup yields CDR1 SGDLS and CDR2 YYNGEE. Based on the CDR3 plus reference TRBV9 and TRBJ2-2, the full variable domain is DSGVTQTPKHLITATGQRVTLRCSPRSGDLSVYWYQQSLDQGLQFLIQYYNGEERAKGNILERFSAQQFPDLHSELNLSSLELGDSALYFCASSVGNTGELFFGEGSRLTVL.

This chain uses TRBV7-9 with TRBJ2-2; D unresolved. The CDR3 is 14 amino acids. Germline lookup yields CDR1 SEHNR and CDR2 FQNEAQ (reference sequence). V gave up 3 bases and J gave up 2 bases, with 7 bases separating them. This chain's CDR3 is CASSLLVNTGELFF. For the CDR3, the DNA is TGTGCCAGCAGCTTGTTAGTTAACACCGGGGAGCTGTTTTTT.

This clone was seen repeatedly, ten times or more. The J gene is TRBJ2-1, the V gene TRBV6-5; D not resolved. The V end lost 9 bases, the J end lost 9 bases, and 21 bases lay between the germline ends. The V gene's germline CDR1 is MNHEY and CDR2 SVGAGI. CDR3 length: 14 amino acids. In DNA form, the CDR3 reads TGTGCCAGTTCCGGAACAGCCTCTCTTCGTGAGCAGTTCTTC. Translated: CASSGTASLREQFF.

The genes are TRBV7-9 and TRBJ1-2; tentative D call: TRBD1 (5 bases). The CDR3 consists of 13 residues. With 5 bases removed from V and 6 bases from J, the gap between germline ends came to 13 bases. Germline CDR1 SEHNR, CDR2 FQNEAQ (reference sequence). The CDR3 loop is CASSVTGINGYTF. The CDR3 bases are TGTGCCAGCAGCGTCACAGGAATAAATGGCTACACCTTC. Combining the CDR3 with reference TRBV7-9 and TRBJ1-2 gives the whole variable domain DTGVSQNPRHKITKRGQNVTFRCDPISEHNRLYWYRQTLGQGPEFLTYFQNEAQLEKSRLLSDRFSAERPKGSFSTLEIQRTEQGDSAMYLCASSVTGINGYTFGSGTRLTVV.

This clone was seen only a few times. The chain combines TRBV14 with TRBJ2-2, with 8 nucleotides matching TRBD1. This CDR3 contains 18 residues. The germline gives CDR1 SGHDN, CDR2 FVKESK. V lost 2 bases to trimming and J lost 4 bases; unmatched junction nucleotides: 12. DNA for the CDR3: TGTGCCAGCAGCCAAAAAATGGGGACAGGTTCTCGCACCGGGGAGCTGTTTTTT. Protein: CASSQKMGTGSRTGELFF.

V usage is TRBV10-3 and J usage is TRBJ1-1, with D possibly matching TRBD1 (6 bases). The CDR3 has 16 amino acids. Trimming shortened V by 4 bases and J by 3 bases, and 18 bases separated the two germline ends. The germline V gene has CDR1 ENHRY and CDR2 SYGVKD. The CDR3 sequence is CAISGTVGEGDTEAFF. CDR3 coding DNA: TGTGCCATCAGTGGAACGGTGGGGGAGGGGGACACTGAAGCTTTCTTT.

As concerns this clone: Other nucleotide sequences from this sample produce the same CDR3. This rearrangement joins TRBV19 to TRBJ2-3; possible D gene TRBD2, 6 bases. This CDR3 has 14 residues. Trimming took off 4 bases at V and 0 bases at J, with 8 bases between the two ends. The germline gives CDR1 LNHDA, CDR2 SQIVND (reference sequence). The CDR3 DNA reads as TGTGCCAGTAGTACAAGCGGGAGCACAGATACGCAGTATTTT. It specifies CASSTSGSTDTQYF.

This clone was seen many times. This chain links TRBV7-3 with TRBJ2-1, with no clear D. CDR1 SGHTA and CDR2 FQGTGA come from the germline V gene. The CDR3 contains 13 residues. The V end was cut by 0 bases, the J end by 5 bases, with 5 bases between. The CDR3 DNA sequence: TGTGCCAGCAGCTTAACGCCAGACAATGAGCAGTTCTTC. Residues: CASSLTPDNEQFF.

This clone was detected only once. The chain links TRBV27 to TRBJ2-1; 9 nucleotides align to TRBD1. Per germline, CDR1 MNHEY and CDR2 SMNVEV (reference sequence). The CDR3 loop spans 14 amino acids. V was clipped by 3 bases and J by 9 bases; unmatched bases: 6. The CDR3 region is CASSFGTGIGEQFF. DNA for the CDR3: TGTGCCAGCAGTTTCGGGACAGGGATAGGTGAGCAGTTCTTC.

The chain has TRBV6-5 and TRBJ1-2; the D gene is possibly TRBD1 (6 bases). Germline CDR1 MNHEY, CDR2 SVGAGI. V was shortened by 6 bases and J by 4 bases, with 18 bases between the two germline ends. This CDR3 has 15 amino acids. CDR3 in amino acids: CASSLTGFRPYGYTF. CDR3 DNA: TGTGCCAGCAGCTTGACAGGATTCAGGCCCTATGGCTACACCTTC.

This clone has only a few counts. The genes are TRBV6-1 and TRBJ1-1, with a weak D call TRBD1 (6 bases). This CDR3 contains 13 residues. Germline V gene sequence: CDR1 MNHNS, CDR2 SASEGT. V was trimmed by 2 bases and J by 10 bases, leaving 14 bases between them. In DNA form, the CDR3 reads TGTGCCAGCAGTGAAATTAGGGGGACGGGAGCTTTCTTT. It specifies CASSEIRGTGAFF.

This CDR3 is CASSLGDREQYF. CDR3 bases: TGTGCCAGCAGCTTGGGCGATCGCGAGCAGTACTTC. The chain carries TRBV5-6 and TRBJ2-7; no reliable D call. Germline values: CDR1 SGHDT, CDR2 YYEEEE. The V gene lost 0 bases and the J gene lost 6 bases, with 7 bases spanning the gap. The CDR3 consists of 12 residues.

The genes are TRBV7-8 and TRBJ1-3; TRBD1 matches 12 bases. The CDR3 is made up of 18 amino acids. Germline assignment: CDR1 SGHVS and CDR2 FQNEAQ. V lost 8 bases and J lost 4; bases outside the gene matches: 15. The CDR3 spells CASALSGTGGSRGNTIYF. The CDR3 nucleotides are TGTGCCAGCGCCCTTTCCGGGACAGGGGGCTCAAGGGGAAACACCATATATTTT.

The chain links TRBV2 to TRBJ1-6, with TRBD1 matching 8 bases. The CDR3 extends over 17 amino acids. The ends lost 7 bases at V and 7 bases at J; junction bases unmatched: 15. Per germline, CDR1 SNHLY and CDR2 FYNNEI. CDR3 protein: CASTRTGPPSTNSPLHF. As DNA, the CDR3 is TGTGCCAGCACCCGGACAGGGCCACCCTCGACCAATTCACCCCTCCACTTT.

The rearrangement joins TRBV5-6 to TRBJ1-5; 7 bases match TRBD1. Trimming took 2 bases from V and 3 from J; bases not matched to a gene: 11. There are 17 residues in the CDR3. Germline CDR1 is SGHDT and CDR2 is YYEEEE. For the CDR3, the DNA is TGTGCCAGCAGCTTTTACAGGGGAGCAAGTATCAATCAGCCCCAGCATTTT. Translated, it gives CASSFYRGASINQPQHF.

The CDR3 nucleotides are TGCGCCAGCAGCTTGGCCTCTTCAGTCGATGAGCAGTTCTTC. Protein product: CASSLASSVDEQFF. This chain joins TRBV5-1 and TRBJ2-1; no definite D call. Germline loops: CDR1 SGHRS, CDR2 YFSETQ. V shed 0 bases and J shed 8 bases, with 12 bases lying between them. The CDR3 extends over 14 amino acids.

The CDR3 bases are TGTGCCAGCAGCTTAGCCCAGGGGAGGGATGAAAAACTGTTTTTT. The encoded protein is CASSLAQGRDEKLFF. The V call is TRBV7-9, the J call TRBJ1-4; D possibly corresponds to TRBD1 (6 bases). CDR3 length: 15 amino acids. Trimming shortened V by 0 bases and J by 6 bases, and 11 bases separated the two germline ends. Germline V gene data show CDR1 as SEHNR and CDR2 as FQNEAQ (reference sequence).

V is TRBV23-1 and J is TRBJ2-1; 10 bases match TRBD2. TRBV23-1 is flagged as an ORF with uncertain function. The junction had 11 bases not matched to a gene; V was cut back by 2 bases and J by 7 bases. The length of the CDR3 is 17 residues. The CDR3 nucleotides read TGCGCCAGCAGTCAAGTTGTCCAGCGGGAGGGGTGTAATGAGCAGTTCTTC. Encoded protein: CASSQVVQREGCNEQFF.

This clone was picked up one time. The chain uses TRBV5-1 and TRBJ2-2; 7 nucleotides match TRBD1. V lost 3 bases to trimming and J lost 0 bases; unmatched junction nucleotides: 5. The CDR3 runs 16 residues. Germline-derived CDR1 and CDR2 are SGHRS and YFSETQ. The CDR3 nucleotides read TGCGCCAGCAGCTCCCCGGGGACAGCGAACACCGGGGAGCTGTTTTTT. It codes for CASSSPGTANTGELFF.

V is TRBV9 and J is TRBJ2-5; 9 bases agree with TRBD2. V shed 3 bases and J 2 bases; nucleotides not matched to a gene: 5. The germline gives CDR1 SGDLS, CDR2 YYNGEE. This CDR3 has 15 residues. The DNA for the CDR3 is TGTGCCAGCAGCGCGGCGGGAGGGCGACAAGAGACCCAGTACTTC. It encodes CASSAAGGRQETQYF.

This clone has a handful of counts. The chain employs TRBV4-1 and TRBJ1-4, with 7 bases lining up with TRBD1. The J segment lost 8 bases and the V segment lost 3 bases, leaving 21 bases of the junction unmatched. Germline lookup yields CDR1 MGHRA and CDR2 YSYEKL. This CDR3 spans 19 amino acids. CDR3 in DNA: TGCGCCAGCAGCCATCGTGGGGTGCAGGGGGGTTCGCGTGGGGAAAAACTGTTTTTT. Its protein is CASSHRGVQGGSRGEKLFF.

The chain combines TRBV5-1 with TRBJ2-7, with a weak D call TRBD1 (5 bases). Germline V gives CDR1 SGHRS, CDR2 YFSETQ. The V gene lost 0 bases and the J gene lost 3 bases, with 10 bases spanning the gap. CDR3 length: 14 residues. This CDR3 is CASSLEGLDYEQYF. The CDR3 nucleotides are TGCGCCAGCAGCTTGGAGGGGCTGGACTACGAGCAGTACTTC.

This chain links TRBV3-1 (or the pseudogene TRBV3-2) with TRBJ2-3; TRBD2 matches at 11 bases. Germline CDR1 LGHDT, CDR2 YNNKEL (reference sequence). The CDR3 consists of 18 residues. Germline trimming cut 1 base from V and 2 bases from J; bases unmatched to any gene: 8. The CDR3 sequence is CASSQGVPGLADTDTQYF. DNA for the CDR3: TGTGCCAGCAGCCAAGGGGTCCCGGGACTAGCGGACACAGATACGCAGTATTTT.